Each of the 9 T cell receptor beta chains below was sequenced from the same sample in a study of regulatory T cells in long-lasting Graves disease. Libraries of TCR beta came from iRepertoire HTBI primers plus Arm-PCR of CDR3 regions. Each CDR3 protein gets one entry after TCRdb re-called the multiplex PCR reads with MiXCR. This sample carries approximately 440,000 distinct CDR3 sequences, 15% to 20% of them seen once, and the ten largest clones take 12%. Time point: newly diagnosed GD, antithyroid drugs for less than 3 months. PBMC RNA was the source of the TCR library. These data also formed part of another study, on T cells in Graves' hyperthyroidism and ophthalmopathy.

The sample consisted of peripheral blood mononuclear cells (PBMCs), taken at new diagnosis, from a patient treated with antithyroid drugs. These receptors came from a man aged 40-50 years with Graves disease.

This clonotype was seen at least ten times. In nucleotides, the CDR3 is TGTGCCAGCAGCCACGGGATGCAATCCTACGAGCAGTACTTC. Translating it yields CASSHGMQSYEQYF. The chain has TRBV7-9 and TRBJ2-7; a weak D match, TRBD2 (5 bases). The CDR3 has 14 amino acids. Germline CDR1 reads SEHNR; CDR2 reads FQNEAQ (reference sequence). Trimming pared 5 bases from V and 1 base from J, leaving 12 bases between.

This chain joins TRBV28 and TRBJ1-4; a weak D match, TRBD1 (5 bases). Germline CDR1 reads MDHEN; CDR2 reads SYDVKM. The V gene lost 7 bases and the J gene lost 5 bases, with 20 bases spanning the gap. The length of the CDR3 is 16 residues. The DNA for the CDR3 is TGTGCCAGCACCCCCCGGGGGGGGGATGCAAATGAAAAACTGTTTTTT. Amino acids: CASTPRGGDANEKLFF. Combining the CDR3 with reference TRBV28 and TRBJ1-4 gives the whole variable domain DVKVTQSSRYLVKRTGEKVFLECVQDMDHENMFWYRQDPGLGLRLIYFSYDVKMKEKGDIPEGYSVSREKKERFSLILESASTNQTSMYLCASTPRGGDANEKLFFGSGTQLSVL.

This clonotype has ten or more counts. The chain uses TRBV29-1 and TRBJ2-6; D is unresolved. The ends were cut back, 4 bases at V and 8 bases at J, with 15 bases in the middle. Germline values: CDR1 SQVTM, CDR2 ANQGSEA. The CDR3 is made up of 14 amino acids. CDR3 DNA: TGCAGCGTTGTGGTCCCTGAGACATCCAACGTCCTGACTTTC. Translated: CSVVVPETSNVLTF.

This clonotype was detected many times. The gene calls are TRBV20-1 and TRBJ2-1; maybe TRBD2 (5 bases). Germline CDR1 reads DFQATT; CDR2 reads SNEGSKA (reference sequence). Trimming cost V 1 base and J 7 bases, with 8 bases left between them. This CDR3 is built from 12 residues. CDR3 nucleotide sequence: TGCAGTGCTAGAGGGGGAGCGAATGAGCAGTTCTTC. Translating it yields CSARGGANEQFF.

The rearrangement uses TRBV24-1 and TRBJ1-1; 8 positions agree with TRBD1. There are 14 residues in the CDR3. The V segment lost 4 bases and the J segment 11 bases; nucleotides outside the gene matches: 11. Germline CDR1 and CDR2: KGHDR and SFDVKD. The CDR3 protein is CATSDTGTGGGAFF. The CDR3 DNA follows: TGTGCCACCAGTGACACCGGGACAGGAGGAGGGGCTTTCTTT.

This clonotype appeared many times. The chain combines TRBV7-9 with TRBJ2-7; tentatively, D is TRBD1 (5 bases). CDR1 and CDR2 (germline): SEHNR, FQNEAQ (reference sequence). V lost 5 bases and J lost 6, with 17 bases in between. The CDR3 spans 14 residues. This CDR3 is CASSRIGASGEQYF. The CDR3 DNA follows: TGTGCCAGCAGCCGGATTGGGGCCTCGGGCGAGCAGTACTTC.

This clonotype showed up many times. The rearrangement links TRBV12-3 or TRBV12-4 to TRBJ1-1; D unresolved. V was shortened by 7 bases and J by 1 base, with 10 bases between the two germline ends. The CDR3 runs 13 residues. CDR3 in amino acids: CASTPRRNTEAFF. The CDR3 nucleotides read TGTGCCAGCACCCCGCGGAGGAACACTGAAGCTTTCTTT.

This clonotype has at least ten counts. The chain combines TRBV12-3 or TRBV12-4 with TRBJ1-1; 7 bases match TRBD1. There are 14 residues in the CDR3. V lost 1 base, J lost 1 base, and 0 bases stayed unmatched. The CDR3 region has the DNA TGTGCCAGCAGTTTAGGGGACAGGAACACTGAAGCTTTCTTT. Its protein product is CASSLGDRNTEAFF.

The sample holds many counts of this clonotype. The gene calls are TRBV7-9 and TRBJ1-4; D gene ambiguous. Deletions cut 1 base from V and 7 bases from J, with 4 bases between. The CDR3 is made up of 12 amino acids. The germline V gene has CDR1 SEHNR and CDR2 FQNEAQ (reference sequence). The DNA for the CDR3 is TGTGCCAGCAGCTTAGTCGGTGAAAAACTGTTTTTT. It encodes CASSLVGEKLFF.